This is a list of T cell receptor beta chains from one sample in a study of T cells in Graves' hyperthyroidism and ophthalmopathy. TCRdb re-called the multiplex PCR reads with MiXCR, one entry per CDR3 protein. The table shows about 690,000 distinct CDR3 sequences, with 17% occurring only once. The sequenced sample was blood. The source is a middle-aged man with Graves' hyperthyroidism. CDR3s include the opening cysteine and the closing phenylalanine or tryptophan. The order of the fields is V gene, J gene, clone size, D gene, CDR3 protein, CDR3 DNA. A D gene is named only where the DNA matches it firmly. Some rows have no size entry. The others give once, few or many, or a class for an expanded clone.

TRBV28	TRBJ2-1	many	.	CASSFDYYNEQFF	TGTGCCAGCAGTTTTGACTACTACAATGAGCAGTTCTTC
TRBV4-1	TRBJ2-1	.	TRBD1	CASSRLGQGILPQFF	TGCGCCAGCAGCCGGCTCGGACAGGGGATTTTGCCGCAGTTCTTC
TRBV11-2	TRBJ1-1	many	.	CASSFALGQRNTEAFF	TGTGCCAGCAGCTTCGCCCTCGGACAGCGGAACACTGAAGCTTTCTTT
TRBV29-1	TRBJ2-7	few	TRBD2	CSVEGYGTSGAGSYEQYF	TGCAGCGTTGAAGGATATGGGACTAGCGGGGCTGGCTCCTACGAGCAGTACTTC
TRBV28	TRBJ2-1	many	TRBD1	CASWDRRNEQFF	TGTGCCAGCTGGGACAGGAGGAATGAGCAGTTCTTC
TRBV28	TRBJ1-4	many	.	CASSPGGKEEKLFF	TGTGCCAGCAGCCCGGGGGGAAAAGAGGAAAAACTGTTTTTT
TRBV4-1	TRBJ2-5	few	.	CASSQGPTGRQETQYF	TGCGCCAGCAGCCAAGGCCCAACAGGGAGACAAGAGACCCAGTACTTC
TRBV2	TRBJ1-2	.	TRBD1	CASRRPGQKYGYTF	TGTGCCAGCAGACGGCCGGGACAGAAGTATGGCTACACCTTC
TRBV12-5	TRBJ1-2	many	TRBD1	CASSEGGAGGYTF	TGTGCTAGTTCGGAAGGGGGCGCGGGTGGCTACACCTTC
TRBV19	TRBJ2-3	few	.	CASSPEGRGLVTDTQYF	TGTGCCAGTAGTCCCGAGGGAAGAGGTTTAGTCACAGATACGCAGTATTTT
TRBV3-1	TRBJ1-1	many	.	CASSQGGLTEAFF	TGTGCCAGCAGCCAGGGGGGGCTCACTGAAGCTTTCTTT
TRBV12-3/TRBV12-4	TRBJ1-2	many	.	CASIKAGDYGYTF	TGTGCCAGCATCAAGGCCGGCGACTATGGCTACACCTTC
TRBV12-3/TRBV12-4	TRBJ2-3	many	TRBD2	CASSFGSGSGYTQYF	TGTGCCAGCAGTTTTGGTAGCGGGAGCGGATATACGCAGTATTTT
TRBV30	TRBJ2-3	few	TRBD2	CAWTLAGDLTDTQYF	TGTGCCTGGACATTAGCGGGGGACCTAACAGATACGCAGTATTTT
TRBV28	TRBJ1-5	many	.	CASIYSGSLFYQPQHF	TGTGCCAGCATCTACAGCGGCTCACTTTTTTATCAGCCCCAGCATTTT
TRBV18	TRBJ1-1	many	TRBD1	CASSPRTGPMNTEAFF	TGTGCCAGCTCACCTAGGACAGGACCTATGAACACTGAAGCTTTCTTT
TRBV5-8	TRBJ2-7	many	.	CASSFRDASLREQYF	TGTGCCAGCAGCTTCCGGGACGCGTCCTTGAGGGAGCAGTACTTC
TRBV20-1	TRBJ2-1	many	TRBD2	CSATGTSGSSYNEQFF	TGCAGTGCTACAGGGACTAGCGGGAGCTCCTACAATGAGCAGTTCTTC
TRBV11-2	TRBJ2-5	many	TRBD2	CASSLVSSGRAGGKTQYF	TGTGCCAGCAGCTTAGTGTCTAGCGGGAGGGCCGGCGGAAAGACCCAGTACTTC
TRBV28	TRBJ2-4	.	.	CASRHFLGGPKNIQYF	TGTGCCAGCAGGCACTTCTTGGGGGGACCCAAAAACATTCAGTACTTC
TRBV7-6	TRBJ2-5	many	.	CASSLAEKETQYF	TGTGCCAGCAGCCTGGCCGAAAAAGAGACCCAGTACTTC
TRBV7-2	TRBJ2-7	many	TRBD1	CASSPGGILYEQYF	TGTGCCAGCAGCCCAGGGGGAATTCTTTACGAGCAGTACTTC
TRBV12-3/TRBV12-4	TRBJ2-6	many	.	CASRGAEKFLSGANVLTF	TGTGCCAGCAGGGGGGCGGAAAAGTTCCTATCTGGGGCCAACGTCCTGACTTTC
TRBV10-3	TRBJ2-7	many	TRBD2	CAISGPTSGRLEQYF	TGTGCCATCAGTGGACCGACTAGCGGGAGACTCGAGCAGTACTTC
TRBV25-1	TRBJ2-3	few	.	CASSVGVRTDTQYF	TGTGCCAGCAGTGTGGGGGTTCGCACAGATACGCAGTATTTT
TRBV28	TRBJ2-1	many	.	CASRPTAISYNEQFF	TGTGCCAGCAGGCCGACAGCGATCTCCTACAATGAGCAGTTCTTC
TRBV11-2	TRBJ2-7	many	.	CASSQSRGSFPYEQYF	TGTGCCAGCAGCCAAAGTCGGGGGAGCTTTCCGTACGAGCAGTACTTC
TRBV20-1	TRBJ2-2	many	TRBD1	CSALAAGGIGELFF	TGCAGTGCTTTGGCGGCAGGGGGCATCGGGGAGCTGTTTTTT
TRBV6-5	TRBJ2-1	many	.	CASSYSAGAYNEQFF	TGTGCCAGCAGTTACTCGGCTGGAGCTTACAATGAGCAGTTCTTC
TRBV5-1	TRBJ2-3	many	TRBD2	CASSLYGTSGRIDTQYF	TGCGCCAGCAGCTTATACGGGACTAGCGGGAGGATAGATACGCAGTATTTT
TRBV7-2	TRBJ2-1	few	.	CASSLGRAYNEQFF	TGTGCCAGCAGCTTGGGGCGGGCCTACAATGAGCAGTTCTTC
TRBV30	TRBJ1-5	.	TRBD1	CAWSVDRGNNQPQHF	TGTGCCTGGAGTGTAGACAGGGGGAACAATCAGCCCCAGCATTTT
TRBV7-9	TRBJ2-3	.	TRBD2	CASSPPLEREWSDTQYF	TGTGCCAGCAGCCCGCCCCTAGAGCGGGAGTGGAGCGATACGCAGTATTTT
TRBV12-3/TRBV12-4	TRBJ1-3	many	.	CASSSPGGGNTIYF	TGTGCCAGCAGTTCCCCAGGAGGCGGAAACACCATATATTTT
TRBV5-1	TRBJ1-4	.	.	CASSMGETTSYNEKLFF	TGCGCCAGCAGCATGGGAGAAACTACATCCTATAATGAAAAACTGTTTTTT
TRBV20-1	TRBJ2-5	.	TRBD2	CSARDYTSGTQETQYF	TGCAGTGCTAGAGATTATACTAGCGGTACTCAAGAGACCCAGTACTTC
TRBV11-2	TRBJ2-2	many	.	CASSPESTGELFF	TGTGCCAGCAGCCCCGAGAGCACCGGGGAGCTGTTTTTT
TRBV4-1	TRBJ2-7	.	.	CASSQEGGKRDWPQYF	TGCGCCAGCAGCCAAGAAGGGGGCAAGCGGGACTGGCCGCAGTACTTC
TRBV28	TRBJ2-7	few	.	CASRTQGGSYEQYF	TGTGCCAGCAGGACCCAGGGGGGTTCCTACGAGCAGTACTTC
TRBV10-3	TRBJ2-5	.	TRBD1	CAIRPDRDGETQYF	TGTGCCATCCGACCGGACAGGGACGGAGAGACCCAGTACTTC
TRBV27	TRBJ1-1	many	.	CASSGLRTEAFF	TGTGCCAGCAGTGGCCTGCGCACTGAAGCTTTCTTT
TRBV5-1	TRBJ2-3	few	.	CASRRPRGAGRTDTQYF	TGCGCCAGCCGAAGGCCCCGGGGGGCAGGACGCACAGATACGCAGTATTTT
TRBV27	TRBJ1-6	.	.	CASSRDTLGTPLHF	TGTGCCAGCAGTCGCGACACATTAGGGACCCCCCTCCACTTT
TRBV20-1	TRBJ2-1	.	.	CSARSLRAGSSYNEQFF	TGCAGTGCTAGATCCCTCCGGGCAGGGAGCTCCTACAATGAGCAGTTCTTC
TRBV2	TRBJ2-5	many	TRBD1	CASSRTGDIGGTQYF	TGTGCCAGCAGCAGGACAGGGGACATCGGAGGGACCCAGTACTTC
TRBV20-1	TRBJ2-3	many	.	CSARDQPDTQYF	TGCAGTGCTAGAGATCAGCCAGATACGCAGTATTTT
TRBV20-1	TRBJ1-6	.	.	CSARPHGALSSPLHF	TGCAGTGCTAGACCTCATGGGGCCCTAAGTTCACCCCTCCACTTT
TRBV28	TRBJ2-1	many	.	CASSPPGAPHEQFF	TGTGCCAGCAGTCCTCCCGGTGCCCCCCATGAGCAGTTCTTC
TRBV18	TRBJ2-5	many	TRBD1	CASSQPDRSGETQYF	TGTGCCAGCTCACAACCGGACAGGTCAGGCGAGACCCAGTACTTC
TRBV6-2/TRBV6-3	TRBJ1-5	.	TRBD1	CASSYLIAGGGNQPQHF	TGTGCCAGCAGTTACTTAATCGCAGGGGGAGGCAATCAGCCCCAGCATTTT
TRBV7-8	TRBJ1-1	few	.	CASSLGTRTGTEAFF	TGTGCCAGCAGCTTAGGGACCCGGACGGGGACTGAAGCTTTCTTT
TRBV24-1	TRBJ2-3	few	TRBD2	CATNPGLAGDGDTQYF	TGTGCCACCAACCCGGGACTAGCGGGAGATGGCGATACGCAGTATTTT
TRBV5-1	TRBJ1-1	few	.	CASSFSSAGYTEAFF	TGCGCCAGCAGCTTTTCGAGCGCTGGGTACACTGAAGCTTTCTTT
TRBV18	TRBJ1-2	.	.	CASSPGTAGGYGYTF	TGTGCCAGCTCACCAGGGACCGCTGGGGGCTATGGCTACACCTTC
TRBV2	TRBJ2-7	many	.	CASRPGTSSYEQYF	TGTGCCAGCAGACCCGGGACTTCCTCCTACGAGCAGTACTTC
TRBV28	TRBJ2-5	few	TRBD2	CASSAQTSGRETQYF	TGTGCCAGCAGTGCCCAGACTAGCGGGAGGGAGACCCAGTACTTC
TRBV6-1	TRBJ2-7	many	TRBD2	CASSELDSGMYEQYF	TGTGCCAGCAGTGAATTGGATAGCGGGATGTACGAGCAGTACTTC
TRBV3-1	TRBJ2-1	few	TRBD2	CASSRPGGRANEQFF	TGTGCCAGCAGCCGCCCTGGTGGGAGGGCCAATGAGCAGTTCTTC
TRBV5-1	TRBJ2-2	many	TRBD1	CASSPGQGTTGELFF	TGCGCCAGCAGCCCGGGACAGGGTACCACCGGGGAGCTGTTTTTT
TRBV10-3	TRBJ2-7	.	TRBD2	CAISDPGRGDAEQYF	TGTGCCATCAGTGACCCGGGGCGGGGGGATGCCGAGCAGTACTTC